This TCR beta chain emerged from a study of identical twins. Overall study results and limits: For out-of-frame beta sequences, excess twin sharing was weaker.

TCRdb re-called the 5' RACE reads through MiXCR, storing one row per CDR3 protein. The sample has about 240,000 distinct CDR3 sequences, roughly a tenth seen once. Points on this clonotype: Its matching antigen is unknown.

The germline CDR1 and CDR2 sequences are DFQATT and SNEGSKA (reference sequence). CDR3 length: 12 residues. Trimming removed 3 bases from V and 6 bases from J, with 11 bases in between. The sequence was collected from a man aged 50 to 59 in good health. J is TRBJ2-5 and V is TRBV20-1, with TRBD2 as a possible D gene (5 bases). Material: memory T cells sorted from blood. The CDR3 here is CSASLGVQTQYF. For the CDR3, the DNA is TGCAGTGCTAGTCTGGGAGTGCAGACCCAGTACTTC.